This is a list of T cell receptor beta chains from one sample in a study of OX40 agonist ivuxolimab in advanced cancers. Here immunoSEQ multiplex PCR was the method, and the copy in TCRdb shows in-frame clones only, minus some. The sample lists roughly 70,000 clones; over 75% were seen once. Here the sequenced sample was CD4+ or CD8+ T cells sorted from blood, taken in a trial of the OX40 agonist ivuxolimab. Receptors originate from an adult with an advanced solid tumor such as melanoma, head and neck, liver or kidney cancer. Both conserved end residues are part of each CDR3. Each record gives: clone size, J gene, V gene, D gene, CDR3 protein, CDR3 DNA. The D gene is left open where the match is weak. Clone size, where shown, is once, few, many, or a class for clones that have expanded.

- | TRBJ2-1 | TRBV5-4 | - | CASSQDRNNEQFF | TGTGCCAGCAGCCAGGACAGAAACAATGAGCAGTTCTTC
- | TRBJ1-4 | TRBV5-1 | TRBD1 | CASSLAGQGVEKLFF | TGCGCCAGCAGCCTAGCGGGACAGGGCGTTGAAAAACTGTTTTTT
- | TRBJ1-2 | TRBV2 | - | CASSDQGPIDGYTF | TGTGCCAGCAGTGACCAGGGGCCCATAGATGGCTACACCTTC
- | TRBJ2-1 | TRBV7-3 | TRBD1 | CASSPRQGNNEQFF | TGTGCCAGCAGCCCCAGACAGGGAAACAATGAGCAGTTCTTC
- | TRBJ1-4 | TRBV7-9 | - | CASSARMTPEGEKLFF | TGTGCCAGCAGCGCTCGCATGACGCCTGAGGGGGAAAAACTGTTTTTT
- | TRBJ1-2 | TRBV2 | - | CASSEAEGNYGYTF | TGTGCCAGCAGTGAAGCGGAAGGGAACTATGGCTACACCTTC
- | TRBJ2-5 | TRBV7-3 | - | CASSQGGLETQYF | TGTGCCAGCAGCCAGGGGGGCCTAGAGACCCAGTACTTC
- | TRBJ2-4 | TRBV12-5 | - | CAALQIAKNIQYF | TGTGCTGCTTTGCAGATAGCCAAAAACATTCAGTACTTC
- | TRBJ2-7 | TRBV7-2 | TRBD1 | CASSRDRGAGYEQYF | TGTGCCAGCAGCAGGGACAGGGGTGCTGGGTACGAGCAGTACTTC
- | TRBJ1-1 | TRBV19 | TRBD1 | CASRAGVGGMNTEAFF | TGTGCCAGTAGGGCCGGAGTAGGGGGCATGAACACTGAAGCTTTCTTT
- | TRBJ1-4 | TRBV5-6 | - | CASSQGPRGGKYYEKLFF | TGTGCCAGCAGCCAGGGGCCTCGCGGAGGGAAGTATTATGAAAAACTGTTTTTT
- | TRBJ2-7 | TRBV19 | - | CASSMSGQASGEQYF | TGTGCCAGTAGTATGTCAGGACAGGCAAGCGGGGAGCAGTACTTC
- | TRBJ2-7 | TRBV4-3 | - | CASSLSDRTYEQYF | TGCGCCAGCAGCCTATCCGACAGAACCTACGAGCAGTACTTC
once | TRBJ2-1 | TRBV18 | - | CASSPLGQSSYNEQFF | TGTGCCAGCTCACCACTTGGACAGAGCTCCTACAATGAGCAGTTCTTC
- | TRBJ2-3 | TRBV2 | - | CASTEALVGSDTQYF | TGTGCCAGCACCGAGGCGCTAGTAGGTTCGGATACGCAGTATTTT
- | TRBJ1-4 | TRBV7-9 | - | CASSPRSEKLFF | TGTGCCAGCAGCCCCCGTTCCGAAAAACTGTTTTTT
- | TRBJ1-1 | TRBV7-9 | - | CASSLVASGWNTEAFF | TGTGCCAGCAGCTTAGTGGCCTCAGGGTGGAACACTGAAGCTTTCTTT
- | TRBJ2-5 | TRBV12-5 | TRBD1 | CASGVTGGYGETQYF | TGTGCTAGTGGCGTAACAGGGGGCTACGGGGAGACCCAGTACTTC
- | TRBJ2-7 | TRBV5-1 | TRBD1 | CASSYQDRANSEQYF | TGCGCCAGCAGCTATCAGGACAGGGCGAATTCCGAGCAGTACTTC
- | TRBJ1-3 | TRBV5-1 | - | CASSLTAQEFSGNTIYF | TGCGCCAGCAGCTTGACAGCGCAGGAATTCTCTGGAAACACCATATATTTT
- | TRBJ1-1 | TRBV7-9 | - | CASSLAGLNTEAFF | TGTGCCAGCAGCTTAGCGGGATTGAACACTGAAGCTTTCTTT
- | TRBJ2-1 | TRBV9 | - | CASSVVGSEYNEQFF | TGTGCCAGCAGCGTGGTCGGGTCAGAATACAATGAGCAGTTCTTC
- | TRBJ1-1 | TRBV18 | - | CASSPKRVNTEAFF | TGTGCCAGCTCACCAAAGAGGGTGAACACTGAAGCTTTCTTT
- | TRBJ1-5 | TRBV6-6 | - | CASSPSSSNQPQHF | TGTGCCAGCAGTCCGTCTTCAAGCAATCAGCCCCAGCATTTT
many | TRBJ1-2 | TRBV9 | TRBD1 | CASSVEAGGSYGYTF | TGTGCCAGCAGCGTAGAGGCAGGGGGCAGCTATGGCTACACCTTC
- | TRBJ2-7 | TRBV10-1 | - | CASSRRDYEQYF | TGCGCCAGCTCCCGCAGGGATTACGAGCAGTACTTC
- | TRBJ2-2 | TRBV10-3 | TRBD1 | CAISGTGGTGELFF | TGTGCCATCAGTGGGACAGGGGGAACCGGGGAGCTGTTTTTT
- | TRBJ1-5 | TRBV9 | TRBD1 | CASRVTGGHQPQHF | TGTGCCAGCAGGGTCACAGGGGGGCATCAGCCCCAGCATTTT